The sequence of this T cell receptor beta chain was determined in a study of T cell changes during pregnancy in multiple sclerosis. TCRdb's copy holds only in-frame clones and misses some; the assay was immunoSEQ multiplex PCR. The sample records 35,000 to 40,000 clones, about nine tenths being singletons. As to this clone: Relative to the germline gene, one junction end is altered; a read error may explain this.

This CDR3 contains 10 residues. The germline gives CDR1 MDHEN, CDR2 SYDVKM. This TCR was recovered from a female donor in good health, enrolled as a control in a pregnancy study. The gene calls are TRBV28 and TRBJ1-1; D possibly corresponds to TRBD1 (5 bases). The sample in question was CD4+ T cells from peripheral blood mononuclear cells, obtained after pregnancy. The CDR3 is CASSSDKGEF. The CDR3 coding sequence is TGTGCCAGCAGCTCGGATAAAGGGGAATTT.